A selection of T cell receptor beta chains follows, all from one sample in a study of spatial heterogeneity in lung cancer. A single record per CDR3 protein comes from TCRdb applying MiXCR to the 5' RACE reads. The sample contains around 120,000 distinct CDR3 sequences, more than 9% of which appear only once. The material was PBMCs, obtained at follow-up. The source is a male donor with early-stage non-small cell lung cancer. The CDR3 runs from the conserved cysteine through the conserved F or W. D genes are given only for firm matches. The listing skips clone size in some rows; elsewhere it reads once, few, many or a size class.

>NA|TRBJ2-1|NA|TRBV18
CASSQGQDNEQFF
TGTGCCAGCTCACAGGGGCAGGACAATGAGCAGTTCTTC
>few|TRBJ1-2|TRBD1|TRBV28
CASRGQGAVVGGYTF
TGTGCCAGCAGAGGACAGGGGGCAGTCGTGGGCGGCTACACCTTC
>few|TRBJ2-7|NA|TRBV5-6
CASSLMGSSYEQYF
TGTGCCAGCAGCTTGATGGGGAGCTCCTACGAGCAGTACTTC
>NA|TRBJ2-4|NA|TRBV10-3
CAISESRGEAKNIQYF
TGTGCCATCAGTGAGTCAAGGGGGGAAGCCAAAAACATTCAGTACTTC
>NA|TRBJ1-6|NA|TRBV6-2/TRBV6-3
CASSLGFYNSPLHF
TGTGCCAGCAGTCTCGGGTTCTATAATTCACCCCTCCACTTT
>few|TRBJ1-1|NA|TRBV7-3
CASSPTSVAEAFF
TGTGCCAGCAGTCCCACCTCAGTGGCTGAAGCTTTCTTT
>many|TRBJ2-4|NA|TRBV20-1
CSARDAGGLNIQYF
TGCAGTGCTAGAGACGCAGGGGGGCTGAACATTCAGTACTTC
>NA|TRBJ1-6|NA|TRBV4-3
CASSQVPGGGGNSPLHF
TGCGCCAGCAGCCAAGTCCCAGGCGGAGGGGGTAATTCACCCCTCCACTTT
>many|TRBJ1-5|TRBD1|TRBV15
CATSSGDRVKGNQPQHF
TGTGCCACCAGCAGTGGGGACAGGGTGAAGGGCAATCAGCCCCAGCATTTT
>NA|TRBJ1-2|NA|TRBV5-1
CASSLSRTDPGGYTF
TGCGCCAGCAGCTTGAGTCGGACCGATCCGGGGGGCTACACCTTC
>NA|TRBJ2-1|TRBD2|TRBV18
CASSPKTSGEYNEQFF
TGTGCCAGCTCACCGAAGACTAGCGGGGAATACAATGAGCAGTTCTTC
>many|TRBJ2-4|TRBD2|TRBV29-1
CSVALAGGPKGNIQYF
TGCAGCGTTGCCTTAGCGGGGGGCCCGAAGGGAAACATTCAGTACTTC
>NA|TRBJ2-1|NA|TRBV11-3
CASSLLGTHPSEQFF
TGTGCCAGCAGCTTATTAGGGACGCACCCATCTGAGCAGTTCTTC
>NA|TRBJ2-1|TRBD2|TRBV12-3/TRBV12-4
CASNLRGGRRNEQFF
TGTGCCAGCAACCTCCGGGGGGGGAGGAGGAATGAGCAGTTCTTC
>NA|TRBJ2-1|TRBD2|TRBV4-2
CASSQGLAGYYNEQFF
TGTGCCAGCAGCCAAGGCCTAGCGGGGTATTACAATGAGCAGTTCTTC
>many|TRBJ2-3|NA|TRBV28
CASQRGGGTDTQYF
TGTGCCAGCCAACGGGGAGGAGGGACAGATACGCAGTATTTT
>NA|TRBJ2-7|NA|TRBV5-1
CASSLAGQDPHEQYF
TGCGCCAGCAGCTTGGCCGGTCAGGACCCCCACGAGCAGTACTTC
>once|TRBJ2-5|NA|TRBV4-2
CASSPRGGQETQYF
TGTGCCAGCAGCCCGCGGGGCGGCCAAGAGACCCAGTACTTC
>few|TRBJ2-5|TRBD1|TRBV20-1
CSAKRTGRETQYF
TGCAGTGCTAAACGGACAGGGAGAGAGACCCAGTACTTC
>many|TRBJ2-7|NA|TRBV4-1
CASSLMPGPSYEQYF
TGCGCCAGCAGCTTAATGCCGGGACCATCCTACGAGCAGTACTTC
>few|TRBJ1-4|TRBD1|TRBV11-2
CASSLDGQGAHGTEKLFF
TGTGCCAGCAGCTTAGATGGACAGGGGGCGCATGGCACCGAAAAACTGTTTTTT
>few|TRBJ2-3|NA|TRBV5-1
CASRERATSTDTQYF
TGCGCCAGCAGAGAGCGGGCGACTAGCACAGATACGCAGTATTTT
>NA|TRBJ2-4|TRBD2|TRBV20-1
CSAQQPASGLNIQYF
TGCAGTGCACAACAACCGGCTAGCGGTCTAAACATTCAGTACTTC
>NA|TRBJ2-1|NA|TRBV7-2
CASSPQGDEQFF
TGTGCCAGCAGTCCACAGGGTGACGAGCAGTTCTTC
>many|TRBJ2-7|NA|TRBV6-5
CASSYSGGRAYEQYF
TGTGCCAGCAGTTACTCTGGGGGCAGAGCCTACGAGCAGTACTTC
>few|TRBJ1-2|NA|TRBV7-9
CASSLGAGLYGYTF
TGTGCCAGCAGCTTAGGAGCAGGCCTCTATGGCTACACCTTC
>few|TRBJ2-7|NA|TRBV3-1
CASSQVRGIGEQYF
TGTGCCAGCAGCCAAGTCCGGGGAATCGGCGAGCAGTACTTC
>NA|TRBJ2-7|NA|TRBV7-9
CASSSGATWDEQYF
TGTGCCAGCAGCTCAGGAGCAACATGGGACGAGCAGTACTTC
>many|TRBJ1-1|NA|TRBV27
CASWTVMNTEAFF
TGTGCCAGCTGGACAGTTATGAACACTGAAGCTTTCTTT
>NA|TRBJ1-1|NA|TRBV4-1
CASSPMRDTEAFF
TGCGCCAGCAGCCCTATGCGGGACACTGAAGCTTTCTTT
>NA|TRBJ1-5|NA|TRBV12-3/TRBV12-4
CASSLSQNQPQHF
TGTGCCAGCAGTTTATCTCAAAATCAGCCCCAGCATTTT
>few|TRBJ2-5|TRBD2|TRBV25-1
CASSVSGLGQETQYF
TGTGCCAGCAGTGTTAGCGGGCTGGGTCAAGAGACCCAGTACTTC
>few|TRBJ1-5|NA|TRBV24-1
CATSDRNQPQHF
TGTGCCACCAGTGATAGAAATCAGCCCCAGCATTTT
>many|TRBJ2-5|NA|TRBV7-2
CASSLNGGTETQYF
TGTGCCAGCAGCTTAAACGGGGGCACAGAGACCCAGTACTTC
>many|TRBJ1-1|NA|TRBV4-1
CASSQPLQGPEAFF
TGCGCCAGCAGCCAACCACTCCAGGGACCTGAAGCTTTCTTT
>many|TRBJ2-1|NA|TRBV6-1
CASTRGGDAYNEQFF
TGTGCCAGCACCCGAGGGGGGGATGCCTACAATGAGCAGTTCTTC
>NA|TRBJ1-1|TRBD1|TRBV12-3/TRBV12-4
CASSPNRGLNTEAFF
TGTGCCAGCAGTCCTAACAGGGGTCTGAACACTGAAGCTTTCTTT
>NA|TRBJ1-3|NA|TRBV9
CASSVEGGFGNTIYF
TGTGCCAGCAGCGTAGAGGGGGGCTTTGGAAACACCATATATTTT
>few|TRBJ2-6|NA|TRBV10-3
CAISEGGPGANVLTF
TGTGCCATCAGTGAGGGAGGGCCTGGGGCCAACGTCCTGACTTTC
>many|TRBJ2-3|NA|TRBV4-3
CASSQDLSPQLDTQYF
TGCGCCAGCAGCCAAGATTTAAGCCCGCAGCTGGATACGCAGTATTTT
>few|TRBJ2-1|NA|TRBV28
CASSPASEQFF
TGTGCCAGCAGTCCCGCCAGTGAGCAGTTCTTC
>many|TRBJ2-1|TRBD2|TRBV3-1
CASSQGIAGGPNEQFF
TGTGCCAGCAGCCAAGGTATAGCGGGGGGGCCCAATGAGCAGTTCTTC
>few|TRBJ2-5|TRBD1|TRBV20-1
CSARGQQETQYF
TGCAGTGCTAGGGGACAGCAAGAGACCCAGTACTTC
>few|TRBJ1-5|TRBD1|TRBV4-3
CASSQTLRQGENQPQHF
TGCGCCAGCAGCCAAACCCTCCGACAGGGAGAAAATCAGCCCCAGCATTTT
>NA|TRBJ2-7|TRBD1|TRBV20-1
CSAGAPDRPYEQYF
TGCAGTGCTGGGGCCCCGGACAGGCCCTACGAGCAGTACTTC
>NA|TRBJ2-3|NA|TRBV5-4
CASSSKRTGSTDTQYF
TGTGCCAGCAGCTCCAAAAGGACTGGAAGCACAGATACGCAGTATTTT
>few|TRBJ2-3|NA|TRBV28
CASTRPGHTDTQYF
TGTGCCAGCACTCGGCCTGGACACACAGATACGCAGTATTTT
>many|TRBJ1-5|TRBD1|TRBV28
CASSFPDRGNQPQHF
TGTGCCAGCAGTTTCCCGGACAGGGGCAATCAGCCCCAGCATTTT
>few|TRBJ1-6|NA|TRBV7-9
CASSLPNSPLHF
TGTGCCAGCAGTTTACCTAATTCACCCCTCCACTTT
>many|TRBJ1-1|NA|TRBV6-2/TRBV6-3
CASSLPPVRKNTEAFF
TGTGCCAGCAGCCTACCGCCCGTACGGAAGAACACTGAAGCTTTCTTT
>many|TRBJ2-7|TRBD1|TRBV29-1
CSVGQGTYEQYF
TGCAGCGTGGGACAGGGGACCTACGAGCAGTACTTC
>NA|TRBJ2-4|NA|TRBV6-2/TRBV6-3
CASAGERIAKNIQYF
TGTGCCAGTGCCGGGGAGCGAATTGCCAAAAACATTCAGTACTTC
>NA|TRBJ1-1|NA|TRBV9
CASSVEWTGNTEAFF
TGTGCCAGCAGCGTAGAGTGGACGGGGAACACTGAAGCTTTCTTT
>many|TRBJ1-1|NA|TRBV4-2
CASSQLQGQNTEAFF
TGTGCCAGCAGCCAATTGCAGGGTCAGAACACTGAAGCTTTCTTT
>many|TRBJ2-1|NA|TRBV20-1
CSASEGNSYNEQFF
TGCAGTGCTAGCGAAGGGAATTCCTACAATGAGCAGTTCTTC
>many|TRBJ2-7|NA|TRBV14
CASSPGHYEQYF
TGTGCCAGCAGCCCGGGACACTACGAGCAGTACTTC
>NA|TRBJ1-6|NA|TRBV27
CASSVRTVINSPLHF
TGTGCCAGCAGTGTTCGGACAGTTATCAATTCACCCCTCCACTTT